Each of the 29 T cell receptor beta chains below was sequenced from the same sample in a study of blood T cell repertoires in COVID-19 (dated by TCRdb to 2018 to 2020). Library preparation employed the immunoSEQ multiplex PCR assay. The table comes from immuneACCESS by way of TCRdb, which keeps in-frame sequences with V and J called. Part of the clones is missing from these tables; in studies checked, under half for an unresolved V gene and the rest for unknown reasons. Within this sample are 300,000 to 350,000 clones, with 75% to 90% of them counted one time only. The top ten hold roughly 2.2% of the sample. The material sequenced was PBMCs or T cells enriched from blood (not recorded which). The receptor source for this set is a man aged 30-40 years who had recovered from COVID-19.

The chain has TRBV19 and TRBJ1-2; 12 positions match TRBD1. The germline V gene has CDR1 LNHDA and CDR2 SQIVND (reference sequence). The CDR3 totals 16 residues. V dropped 3 bases and J dropped 3; count of bases not matched to a gene: 5. The CDR3 reads CASSIVGTGGDYGYTF. For the CDR3, the DNA is TGTGCCAGTAGTATCGTGGGGACAGGGGGCGACTATGGCTACACCTTC.

This clone showed up just once. The rearrangement joins TRBV28 to TRBJ2-7; tentative D call: TRBD1 (6 bases). This CDR3 is built from 15 residues. Germline V gives CDR1 MDHEN, CDR2 SYDVKM. V dropped 7 bases and J dropped 5 bases, with 21 bases sitting between them. The CDR3 loop reads CASTSNDGGRDEQYF. In DNA, the CDR3 is TGTGCCAGCACCTCTAATGATGGGGGCCGCGACGAGCAGTACTTC.

This clone showed up just a few times. This chain links TRBV7-9 with TRBJ2-1; TRBD2 agrees at 11 bases. V lost 2 bases and J lost 1; bases outside the gene matches: 10. Per germline, CDR1 SEHNR and CDR2 FQNEAQ (reference sequence). The CDR3 runs to 19 residues. CDR3 nucleotide sequence: TGTGCCAGCAGCTTATGGTCTAGCGGGGGGATTCTTTCCTACAATGAGCAGTTCTTC. Translated, it gives CASSLWSSGGILSYNEQFF.

The CDR3 sequence: CASPRRIANEKLFF. Here the CDR3 DNA reads TGTGCGAGCCCTAGAAGGATAGCTAATGAAAAACTGTTTTTT. The rearrangement joins TRBV7-2 to TRBJ1-4; D unclear. CDR1 and CDR2 from the germline V gene are SGHTA and FQGNSA. The CDR3 totals 14 residues.

For the CDR3, the DNA is TGTGCCAGCAGCGGCGGGCGAGACGAGACCCAGTACTTC. Translation: CASSGGRDETQYF. The chain uses TRBV7-2 and TRBJ2-5, with D tentatively TRBD2 (5 bases). Germline V gene lookup returns CDR1 SGHTA and CDR2 FQGNSA. The V end was cut by 5 bases, the J end by 5 bases, with 12 bases between. This CDR3 has 13 residues.

V gene TRBV7-2 combines with J gene TRBJ1-3; 8 nucleotides match TRBD1. The CDR3 extends over 16 amino acids. Trimming at V came to 3 bases and at J to 1 base, leaving 5 bases not matched to a gene. Germline lookup yields CDR1 SGHTA and CDR2 FQGNSA. This CDR3 is CASSLTGVGSGNTIYF. For the CDR3, the DNA is TGTGCCAGCAGCTTGACAGGGGTTGGATCTGGAAACACCATATATTTT.

The chain carries TRBV27 and TRBJ1-2; D ambiguous. Trimming removed 3 bases at V and 0 bases at J, with 5 bases between. Germline V gene sequence: CDR1 MNHEY, CDR2 SMNVEV (reference sequence). The CDR3 loop spans 13 amino acids. CDR3 DNA sequence: TGTGCCAGCAGTTTTGCAGCTAACTATGGCTACACCTTC. It specifies CASSFAANYGYTF.

With respect to this clone: The junction and the germline gene differ at one end; a read error may be behind it. This rearrangement joins TRBV6-5 to TRBJ2-7, with D possibly matching TRBD2 (5 bases). Germline lookup yields CDR1 MNHEY and CDR2 SVGAGI. This CDR3 has 14 residues. CDR3 residues: CASSSLEGIRGISF. For the CDR3, the DNA is TGTGCCAGCAGTTCACTCGAGGGTATACGCGGTATCTCCTTC.

This clone was recorded only once. The chain links TRBV19 to TRBJ1-6; perhaps TRBD1 as D (6 bases). Trimming took off 6 bases at V and 8 bases at J, with 14 bases between the two ends. CDR1 and CDR2 (germline): LNHDA, SQIVND (reference sequence). There are 14 residues in the CDR3. This chain's CDR3 is CASRYISGDSPLHF. As DNA, the CDR3 is TGTGCCAGTAGATACATTTCAGGGGATTCACCCCTCCACTTT.

This clone turned up a few times. Here the CDR3 reads CASSLGDRVYGYTF. In DNA form, the CDR3 reads TGCGCCAGCAGCTTGGGGGACAGAGTCTATGGCTACACCTTC. The genes are TRBV5-1 and TRBJ1-2; 7 bases agree with TRBD1. Losses at the gene ends were 0 bases for V and 4 bases for J; bases not matched to a gene: 3. The CDR3 runs 14 residues. Per germline, CDR1 SGHRS and CDR2 YFSETQ.

V and J are TRBV24-1 and TRBJ2-1; TRBD1 aligns across 9 bases. The germline V gene encodes CDR1 KGHDR and CDR2 SFDVKD. The CDR3 is made up of 16 amino acids. Trimming at V came to 4 bases and at J to 8 bases, leaving 11 bases not matched to a gene. For the CDR3, the DNA is TGTGCCACCAGTGACCCCCACGACAGGGGGATCGATGAGCAGTTCTTC. It encodes CATSDPHDRGIDEQFF.

The V call is TRBV30, the J call TRBJ1-1, with D possibly matching TRBD1 (6 bases). The V end lost 4 bases, the J end lost 2 bases, and 17 bases lay between the germline ends. Germline V gives CDR1 GTSNPN, CDR2 SVGIG (reference sequence). This CDR3 spans 15 amino acids. CDR3 bases: TGTGCCTGGAATGACCACGGGACACCTAACACTGAAGCTTTCTTT. Its protein product is CAWNDHGTPNTEAFF.

V and J are TRBV14 and TRBJ1-6, with D tentatively TRBD1 (5 bases). Per germline, CDR1 SGHDN and CDR2 FVKESK. The germline V and J ends were trimmed by 10 bases and 7 bases, with 14 bases remaining between them. This CDR3 contains 13 residues. The CDR3 coding sequence is TGTGCCAAACAGTTGAAGGGGAATTCACCCCTCCACTTT. It is translated as CAKQLKGNSPLHF. The whole variable domain, remainder taken from reference TRBV14 and TRBJ1-6, is EAGVTQFPSHSVIEKGQTVTLRCDPISGHDNLYWYRRVMGKEIKFLLHFVKESKQDESGMPNNRFLAERTGGTYSTLKVQPAELEDSGVYFCAKQLKGNSPLHFGNGTRLTVT.

The chain couples TRBV7-2 to TRBJ1-5; D unclear. V lost 1 base to trimming and J lost 4 bases, with 5 bases between them. Germline CDR1 reads SGHTA; CDR2 reads FQGNSA. This CDR3 spans 13 amino acids. This chain's CDR3 is CASSLGRNQPQHF. The CDR3 nucleotides are TGTGCCAGCAGCTTAGGGAGGAATCAGCCCCAGCATTTT.

The rearrangement links TRBV29-1 to TRBJ1-1, with D maybe TRBD1 (6 bases). V was trimmed by 6 bases and J by 10 bases, leaving 27 bases between them. Germline V gene sequence: CDR1 SQVTM, CDR2 ANQGSEA. This CDR3 has 15 residues. Here the CDR3 DNA reads TGCAGCGTCGAGGGGGTCGGGGCCTCAGAGGGAGCAGCTTTCTTT. Its translation is CSVEGVGASEGAAFF.

This clone was counted once. The gene calls are TRBV20-1 and TRBJ1-2; D unclear. V lost 1 base and J lost 7, with 7 bases in between. In germline, CDR1 is DFQATT, CDR2 SNEGSKA (reference sequence). The CDR3 loop spans 11 amino acids. CDR3 in amino acids: CSARVSGGYTF. For the CDR3, the DNA is TGCAGTGCTAGAGTTTCGGGTGGCTACACCTTC.

V gene TRBV7-8 combines with J gene TRBJ2-1; TRBD1 aligns across 8 bases. Germline-derived CDR1 and CDR2 are SGHVS and FQNEAQ. This CDR3 contains 15 residues. V gave up 5 bases and J gave up 3 bases; unmatched junction bases: 6. CDR3 sequence reads: CASSPGGRDYNEQFF. CDR3 nucleotides: TGTGCCAGCAGCCCAGGGGGCCGGGACTACAATGAGCAGTTCTTC.

This clone was found a few times. One junction end disagrees with the germline gene, perhaps due to a read error. V is TRBV11-2 and J is TRBJ1-3; D is unresolved. The CDR3 has 15 residues. Per germline, CDR1 SGHAT and CDR2 FQNNGV. CDR3: CASSSGLVSGNTMYF. CDR3 in DNA: TGTGCCAGCAGCTCAGGACTGGTCTCTGGAAACACCATGTATTTT.

This clone came up a few times. CDR3 in amino acids: CAISAELAKNTEAFF. CDR3 nucleotides: TGTGCCATCAGTGCCGAATTGGCCAAGAACACTGAAGCTTTCTTT. The V call is TRBV10-3, the J call TRBJ1-1; no clear D gene. Germline values: CDR1 ENHRY, CDR2 SYGVKD. The CDR3 loop spans 15 amino acids. V was shortened by 4 bases and J by 1 base, with 13 bases between the two germline ends.

The V and J genes are TRBV30 and TRBJ2-7, with D unclear. Trimming removed 0 bases at V and 6 bases at J, with 6 bases between. Germline V gene lookup returns CDR1 GTSNPN and CDR2 SVGIG (reference sequence). This CDR3 comprises 11 residues. DNA for the CDR3: TGTGCCTGGAGTGTATTCTCCGAGCAGTACTTC. This encodes CAWSVFSEQYF.

This CDR3 reads CASSPRTGGNYGYTF. The CDR3 coding sequence is TGTGCCAGCTCACCACGGACAGGGGGGAACTATGGCTACACCTTC. The chain joins TRBV18 to TRBJ1-2; 10 bases match TRBD1. This CDR3 contains 15 residues. Germline-derived CDR1 and CDR2 are KGHSH and LQKENI. With V trimmed by 1 base and J by 2 bases, 1 base remained unmatched.

The chain links TRBV5-1 to TRBJ2-7, with D tentatively TRBD2 (6 bases). CDR3 size: 13 residues. CDR1 and CDR2 (germline): SGHRS, YFSETQ. Between the trimmed V and J ends, which lost 1 base and 6 bases, there was a span of 11 bases. The CDR3 sequence is CASSLFRESEQYF. CDR3 bases: TGCGCCAGCAGCTTGTTCCGGGAGAGCGAGCAGTACTTC. The whole variable domain, remainder taken from reference TRBV5-1 and TRBJ2-7, is KAGVTQTPRYLIKTRGQQVTLSCSPISGHRSVSWYQQTPGQGLQFLFEYFSETQRNKGNFPGRFSGRQFSNSRSEMNVSTLELGDSALYLCASSLFRESEQYFGPGTRLTVT.

The V call is TRBV2, the J call TRBJ1-1, with D uncertain. Trimming took off 2 bases at V and 7 bases at J, with 14 bases between the two ends. Germline CDR1 and CDR2: SNHLY and FYNNEI. This CDR3 has 14 amino acids. CDR3 sequence: CASSEFLSGNEAFF. In nucleotides, the CDR3 is TGTGCCAGCAGTGAATTTCTTAGCGGAAATGAAGCTTTCTTT.

The rearrangement joins TRBV5-8 to TRBJ2-3; 11 nucleotides agree with TRBD1. Unmatched junction bases numbered 5, after V lost 2 bases and J lost 6 bases. CDR3 length: 15 residues. Germline assignment: CDR1 SGHTS and CDR2 YDEGEE. CDR3 protein: CASSLGQGATDTQYF. In DNA, the CDR3 is TGTGCCAGCAGCTTAGGACAGGGGGCAACTGATACGCAGTATTTT.

The chain combines TRBV5-6 with TRBJ2-2; D not resolved. Germline V lookup: CDR1 SGHDT, CDR2 YYEEEE. Trimming left V 3 bases short and J 8 bases short, with 8 bases between. This CDR3 spans 12 amino acids. CDR3 residues: CASSSNGGELFF. The CDR3 DNA sequence: TGTGCCAGCAGCTCGAACGGGGGGGAGCTGTTTTTT. Looking up the rest from reference TRBV5-6 and TRBJ2-2 gives the full variable domain: DAGVTQSPTHLIKTRGQQVTLRCSPKSGHDTVSWYQQALGQGPQFIFQYYEEEERQRGNFPDRFSGHQFPNYSSELNVNALLLGDSALYLCASSSNGGELFFGEGSRLTVL.

The CDR3 here is CASSPRDINEQYF. The DNA of the CDR3 is TGTGCCAGCAGCCCACGGGACATCAACGAGCAGTACTTC. The J gene is TRBJ2-7, the V gene TRBV5-5; D possibly corresponds to TRBD1 (6 bases). The CDR3 covers 13 residues. The germline V gene encodes CDR1 SGHKS and CDR2 YYEKEE (reference sequence). V was trimmed by 4 bases and J by 5 bases, leaving 13 bases between them.

The chain links TRBV12-3 or TRBV12-4 to TRBJ1-5; D is unclear. The CDR3 has 12 amino acids. V was pared by 3 bases and J by 11 bases, with 11 bases between. The CDR3 spells CASSFAGRAQHF. The CDR3 DNA sequence: TGTGCCAGCAGTTTTGCGGGTAGGGCCCAGCATTTT.

The V call is TRBV7-8, the J call TRBJ2-1; D may be TRBD2 (5 bases). The CDR3 covers 14 residues. CDR1 SGHVS and CDR2 FQNEAQ come from the germline V gene. The V and J ends lost 4 bases and 5 bases respectively, with 12 bases between them. The DNA for the CDR3 is TGTGCCAGCAGCTCGGCGACTAAGGACAATGAGCAGTTCTTC. Translating gives CASSSATKDNEQFF.

This chain links TRBV4-2 with TRBJ1-1, with D possibly TRBD1 on 5 matching bases. V was trimmed by 0 bases and J by 4 bases, leaving 12 bases between them. This CDR3 comprises 15 residues. Per germline, CDR1 LGHNA and CDR2 YNFKEQ. The CDR3 here is CASSQDQTVSTEAFF. The CDR3 region has the DNA TGTGCCAGCAGCCAAGACCAGACAGTCTCCACTGAAGCTTTCTTT.